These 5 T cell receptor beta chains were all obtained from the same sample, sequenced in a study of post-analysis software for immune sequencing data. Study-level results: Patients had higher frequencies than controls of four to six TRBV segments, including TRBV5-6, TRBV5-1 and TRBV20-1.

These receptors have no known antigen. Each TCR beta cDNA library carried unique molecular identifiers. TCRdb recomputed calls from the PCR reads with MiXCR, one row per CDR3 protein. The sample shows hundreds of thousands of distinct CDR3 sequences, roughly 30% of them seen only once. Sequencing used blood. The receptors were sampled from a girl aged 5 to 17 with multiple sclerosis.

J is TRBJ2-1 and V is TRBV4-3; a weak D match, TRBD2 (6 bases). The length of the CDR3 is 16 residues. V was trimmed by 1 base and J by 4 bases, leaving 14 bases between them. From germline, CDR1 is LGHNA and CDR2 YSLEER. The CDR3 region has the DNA TGCGCCAGCAGCCAAGGGGGTCCGGGGGAGTACAATGAGCAGTTCTTC. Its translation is CASSQGGPGEYNEQFF.

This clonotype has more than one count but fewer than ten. The chain's CDR3 is CASSLQGGGKTQYF. The CDR3 DNA reads as TGTGCCAGCAGCTTGCAAGGGGGCGGGAAGACCCAGTACTTC. This sequence joins TRBV7-2 and TRBJ2-5; D may be TRBD1 (7 bases). Germline lookup yields CDR1 SGHTA and CDR2 FQGNSA. V shed 3 bases and J shed 6 bases, with 14 bases lying between them. This CDR3 contains 14 residues. Looking up the rest from reference TRBV7-2 and TRBJ2-5 gives the full variable domain: GAGVSQSPSNKVTEKGKDVELRCDPISGHTALYWYRQSLGQGLEFLIYFQGNSAPDKSGLPSDRFSAERTGGSVSTLTIQRTQQEDSAVYLCASSLQGGGKTQYFGPGTRLLVL.

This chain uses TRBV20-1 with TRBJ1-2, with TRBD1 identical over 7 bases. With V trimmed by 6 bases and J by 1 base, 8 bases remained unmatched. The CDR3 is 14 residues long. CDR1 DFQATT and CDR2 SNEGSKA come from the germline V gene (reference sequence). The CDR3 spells CSAKTGENNYGYTF. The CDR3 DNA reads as TGCAGTGCAAAAACAGGGGAAAATAACTATGGCTACACCTTC.

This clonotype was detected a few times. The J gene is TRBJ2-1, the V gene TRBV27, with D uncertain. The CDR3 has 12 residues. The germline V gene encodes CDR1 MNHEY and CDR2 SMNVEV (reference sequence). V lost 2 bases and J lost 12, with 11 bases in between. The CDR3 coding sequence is TGTGCCAGCAGTTTACCGGGCCTCGGGCAGTTCTTC. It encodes CASSLPGLGQFF.

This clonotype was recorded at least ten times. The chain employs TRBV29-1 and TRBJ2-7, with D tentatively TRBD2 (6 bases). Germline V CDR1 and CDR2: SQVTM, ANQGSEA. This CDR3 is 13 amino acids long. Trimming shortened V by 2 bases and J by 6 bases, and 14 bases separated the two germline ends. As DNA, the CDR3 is TGCAGCGTTGAAACTAGCCGATCGGGCGAGCAGTACTTC. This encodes CSVETSRSGEQYF.